This TCR beta chain was sequenced in a study of T-cell memory formation after mild COVID-19. TCRdb itself ran the 5' RACE reads through MiXCR, one entry per CDR3 protein. The table has under 400,000 distinct CDR3 sequences, under 25% seen once. The CDR3 has 13 residues. The V gene's germline CDR1 is DFQATT and CDR2 SNEGSKA (reference sequence). The ends were cut back, 0 bases at V and 6 bases at J, with 11 bases in the middle. The specimen sequenced was PBMCs or a T cell subset sorted from them (not recorded which). The source is an adult woman who had mild COVID-19 (a few samples of this study predate the infection). Cell type and time point are not known. The chain couples TRBV20-1 to TRBJ1-1, with D hard to call. CDR3 residues: CSAREVEGSEAFF. Here the CDR3 DNA reads TGCAGTGCTAGAGAGGTCGAAGGGTCTGAAGCTTTCTTT.